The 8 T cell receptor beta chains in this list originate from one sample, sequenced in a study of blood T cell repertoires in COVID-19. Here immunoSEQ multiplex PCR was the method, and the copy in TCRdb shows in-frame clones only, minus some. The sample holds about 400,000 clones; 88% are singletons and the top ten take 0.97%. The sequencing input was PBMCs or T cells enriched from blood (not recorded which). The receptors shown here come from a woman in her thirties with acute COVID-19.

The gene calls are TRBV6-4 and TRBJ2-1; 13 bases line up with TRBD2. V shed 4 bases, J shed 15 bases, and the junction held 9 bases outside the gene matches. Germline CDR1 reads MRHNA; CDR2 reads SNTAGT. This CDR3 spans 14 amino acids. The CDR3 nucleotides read TGTGCCAGCAGTGCAACTAGCGGGGGGGCCGTCAGGTTCTTC. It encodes CASSATSGGAVRFF.

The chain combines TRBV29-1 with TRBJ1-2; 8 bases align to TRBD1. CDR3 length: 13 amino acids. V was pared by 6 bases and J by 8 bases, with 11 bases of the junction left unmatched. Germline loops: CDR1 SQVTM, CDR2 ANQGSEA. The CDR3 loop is CSVSSGGALGYTF. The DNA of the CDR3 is TGCAGCGTCTCCTCAGGGGGCGCACTAGGCTACACCTTC.

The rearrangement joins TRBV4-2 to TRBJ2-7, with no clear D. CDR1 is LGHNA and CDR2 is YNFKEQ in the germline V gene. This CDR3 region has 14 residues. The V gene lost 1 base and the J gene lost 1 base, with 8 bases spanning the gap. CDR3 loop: CASSQGSVSYEQYF. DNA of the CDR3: TGTGCCAGCAGCCAAGGGTCGGTATCCTACGAGCAGTACTTC.

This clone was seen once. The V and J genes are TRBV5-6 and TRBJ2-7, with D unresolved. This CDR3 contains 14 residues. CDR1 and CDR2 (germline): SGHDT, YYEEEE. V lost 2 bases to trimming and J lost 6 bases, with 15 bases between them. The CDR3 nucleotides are TGTGCCAGCAGCTTTTCCTCCAGAACCTTCGAGCAGTACTTC. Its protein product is CASSFSSRTFEQYF.

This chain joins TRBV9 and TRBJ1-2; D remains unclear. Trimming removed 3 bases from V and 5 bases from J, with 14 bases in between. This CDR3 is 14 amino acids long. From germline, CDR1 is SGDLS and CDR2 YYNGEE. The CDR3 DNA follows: TGTGCCAGCAGCGGATATAGACACGGATATGGCTACACCTTC. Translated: CASSGYRHGYGYTF. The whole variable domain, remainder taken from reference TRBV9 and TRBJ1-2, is DSGVTQTPKHLITATGQRVTLRCSPRSGDLSVYWYQQSLDQGLQFLIQYYNGEERAKGNILERFSAQQFPDLHSELNLSSLELGDSALYFCASSGYRHGYGYTFGSGTRLTVV.

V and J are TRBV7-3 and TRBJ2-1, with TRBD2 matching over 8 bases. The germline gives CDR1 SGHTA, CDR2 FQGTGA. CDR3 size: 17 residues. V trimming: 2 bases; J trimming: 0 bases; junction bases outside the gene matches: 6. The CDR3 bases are TGTGCCAGCAGCTTAGGGAAGCGGGGGAGCTCCTACAATGAGCAGTTCTTC. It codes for CASSLGKRGSSYNEQFF.

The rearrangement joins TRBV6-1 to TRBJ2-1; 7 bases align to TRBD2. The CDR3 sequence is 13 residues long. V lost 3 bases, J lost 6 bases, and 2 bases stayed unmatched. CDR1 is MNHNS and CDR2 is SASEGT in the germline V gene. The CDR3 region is CASSESGVNEQFF. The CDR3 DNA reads TGTGCCAGCAGTGAGAGCGGGGTCAATGAGCAGTTCTTC.

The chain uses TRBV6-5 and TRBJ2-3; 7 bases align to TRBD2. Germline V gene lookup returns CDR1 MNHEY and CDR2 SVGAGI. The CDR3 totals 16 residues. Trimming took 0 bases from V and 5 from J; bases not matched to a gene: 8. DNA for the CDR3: TGTGCCAGCAGTTACTCCCGGGACTATTTTCAAGATACGCAGTATTTT. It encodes CASSYSRDYFQDTQYF.